This T cell receptor beta chain comes out of a study of T-cell reconstitution after alpha-beta-depleted transplantation in children. V lost 6 bases and J 6 bases, leaving 17 bases between the germline ends. Germline CDR1 is LNHNV and CDR2 is YYDKDF (reference sequence). This CDR3 region has 14 residues. This clonotype was detected ten times or more. Researchers prepared the TCRbeta library using unique molecular identifiers, the study reports. A single record per CDR3 protein comes from TCRdb applying MiXCR to the PCR reads. The top ten clones hold roughly 2.8% of a sample with 240,000 or so distinct CDR3 sequences, more than 10% of them seen once.

The chain carries TRBV15 and TRBJ1-1, with a tentative D call TRBD1 (6 bases). The receptor was derived from a human donor who donated a stem cell graft to a child with acute lymphoblastic leukemia. The input for sequencing was PBMCs from the stem cell graft donor, taken from the stem cell graft. CDR3 bases: TGTGCCACCAGTCCCGACAGGTTCGCGGCTGAAGCTTTCTTT. Its protein product is CATSPDRFAAEAFF. Based on the CDR3 plus reference TRBV15 and TRBJ1-1, the full variable domain is DAMVIQNPRYQVTQFGKPVTLSCSQTLNHNVMYWYQQKSSQAPKLLFHYYDKDFNNEADTPDNFQSRRPNTSFCFLDIRSPGLGDTAMYLCATSPDRFAAEAFFGQGTRLTVV.